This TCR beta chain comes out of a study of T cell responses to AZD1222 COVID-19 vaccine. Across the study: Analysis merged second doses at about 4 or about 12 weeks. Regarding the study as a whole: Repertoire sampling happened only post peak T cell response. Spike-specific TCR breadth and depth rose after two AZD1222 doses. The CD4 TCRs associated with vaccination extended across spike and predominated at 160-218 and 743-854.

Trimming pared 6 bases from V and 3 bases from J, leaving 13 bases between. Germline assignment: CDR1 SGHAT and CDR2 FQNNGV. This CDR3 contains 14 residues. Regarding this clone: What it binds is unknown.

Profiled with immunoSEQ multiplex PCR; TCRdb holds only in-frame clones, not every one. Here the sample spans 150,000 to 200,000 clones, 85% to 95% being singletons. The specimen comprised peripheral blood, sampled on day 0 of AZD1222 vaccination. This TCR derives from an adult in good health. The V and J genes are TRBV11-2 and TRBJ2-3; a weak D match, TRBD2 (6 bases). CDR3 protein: CASSLILATDTQYF. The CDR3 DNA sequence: TGTGCCAGCAGTTTGATCCTAGCGACAGATACGCAGTATTTT.